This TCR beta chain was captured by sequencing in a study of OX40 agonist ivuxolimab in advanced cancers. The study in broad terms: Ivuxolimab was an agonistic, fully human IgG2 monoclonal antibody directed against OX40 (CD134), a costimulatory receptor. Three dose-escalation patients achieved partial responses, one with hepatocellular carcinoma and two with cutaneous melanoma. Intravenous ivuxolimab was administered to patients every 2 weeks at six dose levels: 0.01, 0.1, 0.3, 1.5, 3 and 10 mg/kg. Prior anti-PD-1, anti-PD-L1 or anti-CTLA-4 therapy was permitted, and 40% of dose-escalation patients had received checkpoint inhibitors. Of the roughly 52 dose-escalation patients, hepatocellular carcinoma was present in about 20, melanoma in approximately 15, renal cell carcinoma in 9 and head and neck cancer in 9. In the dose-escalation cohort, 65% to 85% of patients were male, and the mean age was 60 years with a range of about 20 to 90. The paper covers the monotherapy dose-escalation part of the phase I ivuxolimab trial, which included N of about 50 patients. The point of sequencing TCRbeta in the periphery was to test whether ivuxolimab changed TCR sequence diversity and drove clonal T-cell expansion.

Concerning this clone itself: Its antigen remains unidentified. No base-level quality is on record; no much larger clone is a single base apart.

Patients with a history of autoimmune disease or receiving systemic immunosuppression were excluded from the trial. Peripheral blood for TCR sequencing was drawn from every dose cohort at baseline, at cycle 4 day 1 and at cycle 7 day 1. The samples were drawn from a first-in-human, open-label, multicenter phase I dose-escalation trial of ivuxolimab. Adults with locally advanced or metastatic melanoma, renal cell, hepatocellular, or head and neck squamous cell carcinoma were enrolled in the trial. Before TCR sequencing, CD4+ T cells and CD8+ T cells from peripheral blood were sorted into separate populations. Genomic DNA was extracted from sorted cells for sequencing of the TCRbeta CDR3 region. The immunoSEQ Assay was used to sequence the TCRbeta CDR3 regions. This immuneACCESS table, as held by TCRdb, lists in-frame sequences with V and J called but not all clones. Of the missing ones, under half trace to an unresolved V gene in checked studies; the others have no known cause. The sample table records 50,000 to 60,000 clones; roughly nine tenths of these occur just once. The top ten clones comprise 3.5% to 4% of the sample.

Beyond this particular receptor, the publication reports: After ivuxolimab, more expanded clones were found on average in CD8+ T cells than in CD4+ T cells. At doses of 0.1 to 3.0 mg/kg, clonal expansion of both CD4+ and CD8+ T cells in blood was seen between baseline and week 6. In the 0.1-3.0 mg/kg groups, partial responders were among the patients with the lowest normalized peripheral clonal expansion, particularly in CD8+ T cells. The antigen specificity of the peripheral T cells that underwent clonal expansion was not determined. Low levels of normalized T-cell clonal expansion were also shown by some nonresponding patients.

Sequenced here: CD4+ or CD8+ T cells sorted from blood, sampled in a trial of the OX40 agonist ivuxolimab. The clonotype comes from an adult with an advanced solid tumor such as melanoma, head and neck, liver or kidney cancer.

Here is the DNA: TGTGCCAGCAGCCAGGAGGGGGACAAAGATCAGCCCCAGCATTTT. It translates as CASSQEGDKDQPQHF. The sequence joins TRBV4-2 to TRBJ1-5; TRBD1 is perhaps the D gene, given 6 matching bases. At the junction V is shortened by 3 bases and J by 5 bases, with 14 bases in between. From the germline V gene, CDR1 is LGHNA and CDR2 is YNFKEQ. The CDR3 runs 15 residues from the cysteine to the phenylalanine. Of all the DNA, just the CDR3 is kept, 45 bases in frame from base 1.